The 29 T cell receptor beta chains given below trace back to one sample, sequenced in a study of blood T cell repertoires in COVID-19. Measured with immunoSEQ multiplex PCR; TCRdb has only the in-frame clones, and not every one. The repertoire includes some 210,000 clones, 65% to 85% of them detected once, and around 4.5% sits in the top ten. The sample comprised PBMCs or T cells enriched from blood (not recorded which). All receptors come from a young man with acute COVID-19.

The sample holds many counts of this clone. The CDR3 bases are TGTGCCAGCAGCCCAGTGGGACAGGTGTCCTCCTACGAGCAGTACTTC. Amino acids: CASSPVGQVSSYEQYF. This rearrangement joins TRBV7-9 to TRBJ2-7; 8 bases are a match to TRBD1. The CDR3 loop spans 16 amino acids. The V gene end was trimmed by 5 bases and the J gene end by 0 bases; junction bases not matched to a gene: 9. Per the germline V gene, CDR1 is SEHNR and CDR2 is FQNEAQ (reference sequence).

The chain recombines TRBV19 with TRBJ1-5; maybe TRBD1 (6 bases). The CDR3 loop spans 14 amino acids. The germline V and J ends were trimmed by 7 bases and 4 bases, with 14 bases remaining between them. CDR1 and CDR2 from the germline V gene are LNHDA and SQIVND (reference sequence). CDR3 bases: TGTGCCAGTACCGAGACAGGAGGAAATCAGCCCCAGCATTTT. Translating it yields CASTETGGNQPQHF. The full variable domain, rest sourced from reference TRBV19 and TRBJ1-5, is DGGITQSPKYLFRKEGQNVTLSCEQNLNHDAMYWYRQDPGQGLRLIYYSQIVNDFQKGDIAEGYSVSREKKESFPLTVTSAQKNPTAFYLCASTETGGNQPQHFGDGTRLSIL.

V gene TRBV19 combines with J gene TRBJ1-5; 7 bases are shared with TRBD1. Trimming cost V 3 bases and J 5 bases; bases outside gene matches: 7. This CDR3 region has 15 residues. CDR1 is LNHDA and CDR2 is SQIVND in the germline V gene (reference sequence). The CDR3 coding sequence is TGTGCCAGTAGTATGCAGACAGGGTCTCATCAGCCCCAGCATTTT. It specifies CASSMQTGSHQPQHF.

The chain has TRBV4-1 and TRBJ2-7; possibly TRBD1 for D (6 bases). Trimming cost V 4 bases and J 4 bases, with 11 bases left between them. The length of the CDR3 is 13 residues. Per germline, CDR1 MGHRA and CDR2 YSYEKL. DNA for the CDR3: TGCGCCAGCAGCCCCGCAAGGGGGTACGAGCAGTACTTC. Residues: CASSPARGYEQYF.

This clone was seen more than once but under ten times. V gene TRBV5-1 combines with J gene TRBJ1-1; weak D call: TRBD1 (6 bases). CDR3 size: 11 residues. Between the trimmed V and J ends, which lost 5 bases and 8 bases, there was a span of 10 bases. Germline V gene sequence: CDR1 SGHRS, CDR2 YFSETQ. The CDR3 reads CASRIQGEAFF. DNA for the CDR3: TGCGCCAGCAGGATACAGGGCGAAGCTTTCTTT.

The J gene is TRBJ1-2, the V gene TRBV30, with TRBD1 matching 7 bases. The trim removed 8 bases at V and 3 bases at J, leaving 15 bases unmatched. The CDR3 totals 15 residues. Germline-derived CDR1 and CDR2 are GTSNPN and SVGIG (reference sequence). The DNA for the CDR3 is TGTGCCACACACCAATACGACAGGGTTGACTATGGCTACACCTTC. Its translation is CATHQYDRVDYGYTF.

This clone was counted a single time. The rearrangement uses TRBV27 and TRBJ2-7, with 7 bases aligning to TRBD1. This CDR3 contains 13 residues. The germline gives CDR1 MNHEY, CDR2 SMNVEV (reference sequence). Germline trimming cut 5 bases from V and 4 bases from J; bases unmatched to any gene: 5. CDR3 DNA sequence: TGTGCCAGCAGTCTGGACAGGAATTACGAGCAGTACTTC. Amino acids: CASSLDRNYEQYF.

CDR3 coding DNA: TGTGCCAGCACCTCCTATGCGGGGGGGCCGGGGAATGAGCAGTTCTTC. This sequence encodes CASTSYAGGPGNEQFF. This sequence joins TRBV11-2 and TRBJ2-1; 9 bases align to TRBD2. Germline values: CDR1 SGHAT, CDR2 FQNNGV. This CDR3 is 16 amino acids long. V shed 7 bases, J shed 7 bases, and the junction held 14 bases outside the gene matches.

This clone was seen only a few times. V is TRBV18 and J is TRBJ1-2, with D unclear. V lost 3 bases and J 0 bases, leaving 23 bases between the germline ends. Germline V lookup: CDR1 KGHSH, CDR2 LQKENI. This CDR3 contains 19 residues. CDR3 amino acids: CASSPPHSPRVLTNYGYTF. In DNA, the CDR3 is TGTGCCAGCTCACCTCCTCATTCCCCTCGGGTCCTGACTAACTATGGCTACACCTTC.

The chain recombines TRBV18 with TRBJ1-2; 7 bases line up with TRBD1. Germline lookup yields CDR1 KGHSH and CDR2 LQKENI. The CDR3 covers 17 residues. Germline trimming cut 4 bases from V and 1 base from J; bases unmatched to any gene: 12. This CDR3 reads CASSRTTGNAYNYGYTF. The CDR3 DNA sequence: TGTGCCAGCTCACGAACGACAGGGAACGCATATAACTATGGCTACACCTTC.

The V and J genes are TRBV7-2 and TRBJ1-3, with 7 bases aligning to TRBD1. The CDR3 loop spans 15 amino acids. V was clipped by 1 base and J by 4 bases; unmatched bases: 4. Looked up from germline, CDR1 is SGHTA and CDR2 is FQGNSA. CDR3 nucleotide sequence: TGTGCCAGCAGCTTAGAGGGGGCGCGCGGAAACACCATATATTTT. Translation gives CASSLEGARGNTIYF.

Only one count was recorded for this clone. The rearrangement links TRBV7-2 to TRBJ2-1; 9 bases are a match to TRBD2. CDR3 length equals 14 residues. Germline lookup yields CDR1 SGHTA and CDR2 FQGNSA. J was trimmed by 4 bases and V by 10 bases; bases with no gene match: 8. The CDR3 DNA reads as TGTGCCACTAAAGCGGGGGGAATATACAATGAGCAGTTCTTC. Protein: CATKAGGIYNEQFF.

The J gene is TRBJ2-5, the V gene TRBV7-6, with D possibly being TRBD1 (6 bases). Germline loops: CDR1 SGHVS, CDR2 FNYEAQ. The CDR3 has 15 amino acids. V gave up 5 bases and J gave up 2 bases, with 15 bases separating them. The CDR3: CASSPKGGIQETQYF. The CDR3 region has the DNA TGTGCCAGCAGCCCCAAAGGGGGTATTCAAGAGACCCAGTACTTC.

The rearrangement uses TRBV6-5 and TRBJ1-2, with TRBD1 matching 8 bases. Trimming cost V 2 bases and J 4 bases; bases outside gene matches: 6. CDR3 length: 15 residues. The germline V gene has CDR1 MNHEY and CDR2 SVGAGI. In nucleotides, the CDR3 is TGTGCCAGCAGTTACGTTGGGACAGGCCTCTATGGCTACACCTTC. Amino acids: CASSYVGTGLYGYTF.

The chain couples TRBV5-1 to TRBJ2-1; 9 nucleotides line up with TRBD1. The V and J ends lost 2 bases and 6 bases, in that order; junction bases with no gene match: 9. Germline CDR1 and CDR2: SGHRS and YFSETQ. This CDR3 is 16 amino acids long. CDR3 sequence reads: CASSLVAGTGFNEQFF. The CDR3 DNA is TGCGCCAGCAGCTTAGTCGCCGGGACAGGGTTCAATGAGCAGTTCTTC. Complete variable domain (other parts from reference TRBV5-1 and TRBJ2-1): KAGVTQTPRYLIKTRGQQVTLSCSPISGHRSVSWYQQTPGQGLQFLFEYFSETQRNKGNFPGRFSGRQFSNSRSEMNVSTLELGDSALYLCASSLVAGTGFNEQFFGPGTRLTVL.

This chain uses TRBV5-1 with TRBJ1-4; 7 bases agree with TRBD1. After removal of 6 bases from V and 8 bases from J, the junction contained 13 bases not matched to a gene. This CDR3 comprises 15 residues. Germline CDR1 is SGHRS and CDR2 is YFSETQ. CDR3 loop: CASNPNGQEGEKLFF. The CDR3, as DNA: TGCGCCAGCAACCCGAACGGACAGGAAGGCGAAAAACTGTTTTTT.

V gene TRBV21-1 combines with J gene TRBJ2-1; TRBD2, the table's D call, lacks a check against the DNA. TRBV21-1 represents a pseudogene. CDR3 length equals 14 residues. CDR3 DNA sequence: TGTGCCAGCAGCGCACTGGATCGGGTCGATGAGCAGTTCTTC. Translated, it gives CASSALDRVDEQFF.

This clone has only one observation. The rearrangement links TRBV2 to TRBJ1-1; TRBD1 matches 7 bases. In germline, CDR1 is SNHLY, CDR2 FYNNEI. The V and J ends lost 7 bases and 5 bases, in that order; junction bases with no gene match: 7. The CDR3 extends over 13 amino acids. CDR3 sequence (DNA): TGTGCCAGCACTTCCGGGACAGTAACTGAAGCTTTCTTT. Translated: CASTSGTVTEAFF.

DNA for the CDR3: TGTGCCAGCAACACCGCTGGTCTGAATTCACCCCTCCACTTT. Its protein is CASNTAGLNSPLHF. The chain combines TRBV5-5 with TRBJ1-6; no reliable D call. The CDR3 contains 14 residues. Germline V gene sequence: CDR1 SGHKS, CDR2 YYEKEE (reference sequence). The V end lost 6 bases, the J end lost 7 bases, and 14 bases lay between the germline ends.

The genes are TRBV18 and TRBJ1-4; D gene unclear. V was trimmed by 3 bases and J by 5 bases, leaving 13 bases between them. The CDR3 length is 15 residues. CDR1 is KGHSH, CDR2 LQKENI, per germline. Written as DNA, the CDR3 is TGTGCCAGCTCACCGTCTTTACACGGGAATGAAAAACTGTTTTTT. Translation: CASSPSLHGNEKLFF.

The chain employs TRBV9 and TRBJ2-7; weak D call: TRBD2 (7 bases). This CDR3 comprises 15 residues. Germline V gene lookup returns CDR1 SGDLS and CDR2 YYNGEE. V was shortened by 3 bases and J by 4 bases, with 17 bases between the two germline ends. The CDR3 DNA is TGTGCCAGCAGCGAGAGGGGGGGGCCCTCTTACGAGCAGTACTTC. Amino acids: CASSERGGPSYEQYF.

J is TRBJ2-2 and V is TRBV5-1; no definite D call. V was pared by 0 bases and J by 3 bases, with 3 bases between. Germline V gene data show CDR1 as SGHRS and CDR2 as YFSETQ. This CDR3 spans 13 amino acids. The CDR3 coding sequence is TGCGCCAGCAGCTTGGCGTACACCGGGGAGCTGTTTTTT. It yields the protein CASSLAYTGELFF.

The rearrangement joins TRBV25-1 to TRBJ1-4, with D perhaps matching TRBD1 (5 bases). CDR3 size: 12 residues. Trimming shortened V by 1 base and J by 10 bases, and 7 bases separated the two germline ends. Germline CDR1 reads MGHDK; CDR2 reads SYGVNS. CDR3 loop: CASSEWGGKLFF. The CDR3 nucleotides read TGTGCCAGCAGTGAATGGGGGGGAAAACTGTTTTTT.

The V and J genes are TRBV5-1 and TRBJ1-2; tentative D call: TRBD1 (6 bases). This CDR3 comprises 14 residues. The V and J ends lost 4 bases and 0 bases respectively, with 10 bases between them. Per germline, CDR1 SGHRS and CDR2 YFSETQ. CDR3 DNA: TGCGCCAGCAGCCAGCAGGGGCCTAACTATGGCTACACCTTC. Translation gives CASSQQGPNYGYTF.

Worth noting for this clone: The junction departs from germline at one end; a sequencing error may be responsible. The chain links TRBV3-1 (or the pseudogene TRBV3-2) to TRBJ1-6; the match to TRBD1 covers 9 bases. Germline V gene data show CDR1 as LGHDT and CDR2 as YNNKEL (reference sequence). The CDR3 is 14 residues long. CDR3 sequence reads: CVSSRTGDNSPLHF. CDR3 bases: TGTGTCAGCAGTCGGACAGGGGATAATTCACCCCTCCACTTT.

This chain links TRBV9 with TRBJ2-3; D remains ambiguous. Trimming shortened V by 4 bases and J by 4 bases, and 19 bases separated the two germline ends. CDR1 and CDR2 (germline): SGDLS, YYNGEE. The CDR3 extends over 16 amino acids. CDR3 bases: TGTGCCAGCAGCCCCCGAGGCTTCAGCGCCTCAGATACGCAGTATTTT. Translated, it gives CASSPRGFSASDTQYF.

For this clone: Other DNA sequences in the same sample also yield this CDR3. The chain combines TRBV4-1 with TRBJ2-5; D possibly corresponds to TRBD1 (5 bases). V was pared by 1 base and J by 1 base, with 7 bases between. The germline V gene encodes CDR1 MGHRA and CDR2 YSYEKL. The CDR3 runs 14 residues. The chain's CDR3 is CASSQGGPQETQYF. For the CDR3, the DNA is TGCGCCAGCAGCCAAGGGGGCCCCCAAGAGACCCAGTACTTC.

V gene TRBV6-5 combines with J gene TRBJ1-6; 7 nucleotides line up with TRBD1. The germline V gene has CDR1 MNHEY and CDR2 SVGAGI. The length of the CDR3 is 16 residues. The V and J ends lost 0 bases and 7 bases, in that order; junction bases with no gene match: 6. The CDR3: CASSYSSLGQNSPLHF. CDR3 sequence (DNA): TGTGCCAGCAGTTACTCTTCTCTGGGACAGAATTCACCCCTCCACTTT.

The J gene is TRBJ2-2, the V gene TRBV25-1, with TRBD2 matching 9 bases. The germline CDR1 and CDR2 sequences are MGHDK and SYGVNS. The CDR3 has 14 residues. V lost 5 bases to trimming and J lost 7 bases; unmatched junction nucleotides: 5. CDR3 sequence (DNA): TGTGCCAGCAGTCTTAGCGGGGGCGACGGGGAGCTGTTTTTT. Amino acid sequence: CASSLSGGDGELFF.